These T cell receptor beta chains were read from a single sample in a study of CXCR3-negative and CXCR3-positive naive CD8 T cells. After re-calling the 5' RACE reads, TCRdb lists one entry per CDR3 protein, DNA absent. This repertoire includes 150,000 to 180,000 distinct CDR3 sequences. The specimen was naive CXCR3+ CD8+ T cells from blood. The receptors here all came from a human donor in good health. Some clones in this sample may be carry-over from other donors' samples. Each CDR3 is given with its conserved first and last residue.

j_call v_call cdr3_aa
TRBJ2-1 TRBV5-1 CASVRVNYNEQFF
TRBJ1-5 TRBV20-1 CSAPGRGSNQPQHF
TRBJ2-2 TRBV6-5 CASSYYGDYANTGELFF
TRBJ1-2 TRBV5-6 CASSLYGEGYTF
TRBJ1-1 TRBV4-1 CASSQEGVGEAEAFF
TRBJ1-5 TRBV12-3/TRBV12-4 CASSFGDGSNQPQHF
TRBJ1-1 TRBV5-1 CANQGGGYTEAFF
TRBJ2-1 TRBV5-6 CASSHRTRDNEQFF
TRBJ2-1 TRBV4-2 CASSQVSGGANEQFF
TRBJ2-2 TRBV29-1 CSVSRAQAGELFF
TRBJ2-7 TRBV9 CASSVGGFSYEQYF
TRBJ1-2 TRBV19 CASSMKGNYGYTF
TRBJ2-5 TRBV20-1 CSARDFTASGDETQYF